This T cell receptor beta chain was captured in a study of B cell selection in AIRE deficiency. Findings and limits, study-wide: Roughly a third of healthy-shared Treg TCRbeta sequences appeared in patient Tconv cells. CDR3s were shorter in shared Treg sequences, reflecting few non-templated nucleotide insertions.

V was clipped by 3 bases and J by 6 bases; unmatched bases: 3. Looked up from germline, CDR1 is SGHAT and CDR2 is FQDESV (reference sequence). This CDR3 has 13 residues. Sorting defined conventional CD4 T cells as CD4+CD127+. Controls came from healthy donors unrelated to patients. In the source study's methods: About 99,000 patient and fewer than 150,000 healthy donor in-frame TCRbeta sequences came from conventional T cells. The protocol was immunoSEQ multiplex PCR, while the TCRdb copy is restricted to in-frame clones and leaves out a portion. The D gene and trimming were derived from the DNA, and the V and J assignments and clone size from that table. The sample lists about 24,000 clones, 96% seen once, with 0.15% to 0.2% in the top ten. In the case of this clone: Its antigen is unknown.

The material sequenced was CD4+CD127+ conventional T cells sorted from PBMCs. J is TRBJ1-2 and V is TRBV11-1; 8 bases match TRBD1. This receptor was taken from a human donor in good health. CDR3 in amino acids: CASSLTGENGYTF. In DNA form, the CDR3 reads TGTGCCAGCAGCTTGACAGGGGAAAATGGCTACACCTTC.